This T cell receptor (beta chain) was identified in a study of OX40 agonist ivuxolimab in advanced cancers. Background on the whole study: Ivuxolimab, which targeted the costimulatory receptor OX40 (CD134), was an agonistic, fully human IgG2 monoclonal antibody. Intravenous ivuxolimab was administered to patients every 2 weeks at six dose levels: 0.01, 0.1, 0.3, 1.5, 3 and 10 mg/kg. Among the approximately 54 dose-escalation patients, around 19 had hepatocellular carcinoma, approximately 15 melanoma, 9 renal cell carcinoma and 9 head and neck cancer. A male proportion of roughly 80% and a mean age of 60 years, ranging from about 20 to 80, were recorded for the dose-escalation cohort. Patients were allowed to have had prior anti-PD-1, anti-PD-L1 or anti-CTLA-4 therapy, and roughly 40% of the dose-escalation patients had previously received checkpoint inhibitors. Partial responses occurred in three dose-escalation patients: two with cutaneous melanoma and one with hepatocellular carcinoma. The purpose of peripheral TCRbeta sequencing was to test whether ivuxolimab changed TCR sequence diversity and led to clonal T-cell expansion. The monotherapy dose-escalation portion (N of about 49 patients) of the phase I ivuxolimab trial is reported in the paper.

The study at large found these results: Partial responders in the 0.1-3.0 mg/kg groups had among the lowest normalized peripheral clonal expansion, especially among CD8+ T cells. After ivuxolimab, expanded clones were on average more numerous among CD8+ T cells than among CD4+ T cells. Low levels of normalized T-cell clonal expansion were also shown by some nonresponding patients. At doses of 0.1 to 3.0 mg/kg, clonal expansion of both CD4+ and CD8+ T cells in blood was seen between baseline and week 6. The antigen specificity of the peripheral T cells that underwent clonal expansion was not determined.

The CDR3, cysteine through phenylalanine, is 18 amino acids long. Here the CDR3 DNA is all that survives: 54 bases in frame from base 1. CDR1 and CDR2, looked up from the germline V gene, are SGHRS and YFSETQ. Trimming costs V 1 base and J 2 bases, and their ends lie 21 bases apart. For sequencing of the TCRbeta CDR3 region, genomic DNA was extracted from the sorted cells. The immunoSEQ Assay was used to sequence the TCRbeta CDR3 regions. The clones in this table, taken by TCRdb from immuneACCESS, are in-frame only. Not every clone is retained; where verified, under half of the shortfall comes from an unresolved V gene, and the cause of the rest is unknown. The sample profile shows roughly 53,000 clones; around four fifths of them were found once. The top ten clonotypes cover under 3.5% of the sample. Concerning this clone itself: Its recognized antigen is unknown. Per-base qualities were not stored, and no clone one base away is much larger.

Patients with autoimmune disease history or receiving systemic immunosuppression were excluded from the trial. Peripheral blood for TCR sequencing was collected from all dose cohorts at baseline, on cycle 4 day 1, and on cycle 7 day 1. The samples were drawn from a first-in-human, open-label, multicenter phase I dose-escalation trial of ivuxolimab. Adults with locally advanced or metastatic melanoma, renal cell carcinoma, hepatocellular carcinoma or head and neck squamous cell carcinoma were enrolled in the trial. Before TCR sequencing, CD4+ T cells and CD8+ T cells from peripheral blood were sorted into separate populations.

The TCR sequence derives from an adult with an advanced solid tumor such as melanoma, head and neck, liver or kidney cancer. The rearranged segments are TRBV5-1 and TRBJ2-5, and possibly TRBD2, on 6 matching bases. Specimen: CD4+ or CD8+ T cells sorted from blood, collected in a trial of the OX40 agonist ivuxolimab. The bases read TGCGCCAGCAGCTTGTCGGGGGTTGGGGTAGTGGCTCAAGAGACCCAGTACTTC. The resulting protein is CASSLSGVGVVAQETQYF.